This TCR beta chain was captured by sequencing in a study of blood T cell repertoires in COVID-19. Study information: Samples of COVID-19 (acute and convalescent) were obtained from the United States, Italy and Spain. T cells, B-cell-depleted T cells, or PBMCs supplied cDNA or gDNA.

V shed 4 bases and J 4 bases; nucleotides not matched to a gene: 10. The CDR3 sequence is 17 residues long. Germline V gives CDR1 SGDLS, CDR2 YYNGEE. Original processing notes: Amplification from reference gene primers served as the basis for estimated nucleated cell counts. TCRdb keeps only in-frame clones here, not all; method: immunoSEQ multiplex PCR. Clone size and V and J calls were adopted from that table, with D and trimming inferred from the DNA. The sample has around 67,000 clones; about 80% are singletons. The chain joins TRBV9 to TRBJ2-1; 11 positions match TRBD2. This TCR was sampled from a woman aged 70 to 79 with acute or convalescent COVID-19. The sample was peripheral blood. CDR3 sequence reads: CASSHQVAGGAYNEQFF. The CDR3 bases are TGTGCCAGCAGCCATCAGGTAGCGGGAGGGGCTTACAATGAGCAGTTCTTC.